The 15 T cell receptor beta chains presented below share a single source sample, sequenced in a study of monozygotic twins with inflammatory bowel disease. Using the 5' RACE reads, TCRdb records one entry per CDR3 protein without DNA. The sample's table shows approximately 400,000 distinct CDR3 sequences. Input material: blood. Receptors originate from a human donor with ulcerative colitis or Crohn's disease, or a healthy co-twin of an affected twin (not recorded which).

The rearrangement links TRBV5-1 to TRBJ2-5; TCRdb picks TRBD2, but there is no DNA to check that call. CDR3 length: 14 residues. The germline CDR1 and CDR2 sequences are SGHRS and YFSETQ. CDR3 amino acids: CASSLAGLKETQYF. The full variable domain, its missing parts supplied by reference TRBV5-1 and TRBJ2-5, is KAGVTQTPRYLIKTRGQQVTLSCSPISGHRSVSWYQQTPGQGLQFLFEYFSETQRNKGNFPGRFSGRQFSNSRSEMNVSTLELGDSALYLCASSLAGLKETQYFGPGTRLLVL.

The V gene is TRBV12-3 or TRBV12-4, the J gene TRBJ2-2; the D call from TCRdb, TRBD2, cannot be confirmed without DNA. The CDR3 extends over 15 amino acids. CDR3 amino acids: CAITLKRGATGELFF.

The rearrangement joins TRBV7-9 to TRBJ1-1. This CDR3 is built from 17 residues. Germline V gene sequence: CDR1 SEHNR, CDR2 FQNEAQ (reference sequence). The CDR3 loop is CASSLERGLSMNTEAFF.

The rearrangement links TRBV4-3 to TRBJ2-7; the D call of TRBD2 rests on TCRdb alone, since no DNA is present to check it. Per the germline V gene, CDR1 is LGHNA and CDR2 is YSLEER. There are 15 residues in the CDR3. The CDR3: CASSQGRREAYEQYF.

V usage is TRBV5-1 and J usage is TRBJ1-1; TCRdb reports TRBD1, a call that lacks DNA to check it against. The CDR3 consists of 20 residues. Germline-derived CDR1 and CDR2 are SGHRS and YFSETQ. This chain's CDR3 is CASSLALTGGGLGVNTEAFF.

This chain uses TRBV7-2 with TRBJ1-1; TCRdb selects TRBD1, and the lack of DNA leaves this call unchecked. Germline values: CDR1 SGHTA, CDR2 FQGNSA. The CDR3 runs to 15 residues. The CDR3 is CASSLYGTVNTEAFF.

The rearrangement uses TRBV12-3 or TRBV12-4 and TRBJ1-6; TCRdb's D gene call, TRBD1, goes unchecked for lack of DNA. The CDR3 has 15 amino acids. CDR3 amino acids: CASSPQGAKDSPLHF.

The V gene is TRBV7-2, the J gene TRBJ2-7; absent DNA, TCRdb's TRBD1 call cannot be checked. CDR3 length: 14 residues. Germline V gives CDR1 SGHTA, CDR2 FQGNSA. CDR3 sequence: CASSSRTGYYEQYF.

The chain couples TRBV28 to TRBJ1-1; TCRdb's D call, TRBD1, is unchecked because there is no DNA. This CDR3 spans 17 amino acids. Germline CDR1 is MDHEN and CDR2 is SYDVKM. CDR3 amino acids: CASSIIPQGLSNTEAFF.

This chain connects TRBV12-3 or TRBV12-4 to TRBJ2-5. This CDR3 has 12 residues. CDR3 region: CASSTGKETQYF.

This chain connects TRBV7-9 to TRBJ1-2; TCRdb's assignment of TRBD1 cannot be checked, as there is no DNA. This CDR3 comprises 16 residues. Germline assignment: CDR1 SEHNR and CDR2 FQNEAQ (reference sequence). CDR3 sequence reads: CATPVDRGAHNYGYTF.

V gene TRBV6-2 or TRBV6-3 combines with J gene TRBJ1-3. CDR3 size: 14 residues. Germline loops: CDR1 MNHEY, CDR2 SVGEGT. CDR3 residues: CASSAQPSGNTIYF.

This chain's CDR3 is CASSFSGGLETQYF. This rearrangement joins TRBV12-3 or TRBV12-4 to TRBJ2-5; TCRdb names TRBD1, which stays unverified in the absence of DNA. This CDR3 has 14 amino acids.

CDR3 sequence: CASRGSGNTEAFF. The chain has TRBV27 and TRBJ1-1. Germline V gene data show CDR1 as MNHEY and CDR2 as SMNVEV (reference sequence). The CDR3 consists of 13 residues.

The V and J genes are TRBV12-3 or TRBV12-4 and TRBJ2-5; TCRdb selects TRBD1, and the lack of DNA leaves this call unchecked. The CDR3 sequence is 15 residues long. This chain's CDR3 is CASSPSGGVAETQYF.